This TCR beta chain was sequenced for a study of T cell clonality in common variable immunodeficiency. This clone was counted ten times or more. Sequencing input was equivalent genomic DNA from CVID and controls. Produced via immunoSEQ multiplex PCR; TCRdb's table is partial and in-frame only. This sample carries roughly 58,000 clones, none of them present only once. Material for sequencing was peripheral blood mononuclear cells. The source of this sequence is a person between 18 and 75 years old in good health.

The CDR3 DNA, read in part, is TGCGCCAGCAGCCCCGGGACTAGGCAAGAGACG. Residues: CASSPGTRQET. The entire CDR3 is CASSPGTRQETQYF. The chain carries TRBV5-1 and TRBJ2-3, with 8 positions matching TRBD2. The CDR3 end lies 3 residues beyond the end of the read and is filled in from the germline J gene. The CDR3 length is 14 residues. Per the germline V gene, CDR1 is SGHRS and CDR2 is YFSETQ.